Following are 15 T cell receptor beta chains from one sample sequenced in a study of shared clonotypes between healthy human individuals. Only CD45RO-negative cells positively selected for CCR7 counted as naive CD8 cells, so terminally differentiated effector memory CD45RA+ cells were excluded. Libraries were prepared by immunoSEQ multiplex PCR; TCRdb keeps only in-frame clonotypes and omits some of them. Among around 2,000,000 clones listed, roughly 95% were seen once. Sample: naive CD8+ T cells sorted from blood. The receptors stem from a man in his late teens or twenties in good health.

The rearrangement joins TRBV7-9 to TRBJ2-5; possible D gene TRBD1, 5 bases. This CDR3 contains 15 residues. Germline loops: CDR1 SEHNR, CDR2 FQNEAQ (reference sequence). Trimming shortened V by 6 bases and J by 3 bases, and 17 bases separated the two germline ends. The CDR3 DNA follows: TGTGCCAGCAGTTCCTGGGGCGGTGAAAAAGAGACCCAGTACTTC. It translates to CASSSWGGEKETQYF.

This clone was seen a few times. J is TRBJ1-1 and V is TRBV5-4; 8 bases match TRBD1. Germline loops: CDR1 SGHNT, CDR2 YYREEE (reference sequence). The CDR3 runs 12 residues. J was trimmed by 8 bases and V by 4 bases; bases with no gene match: 4. The CDR3 protein is CASSLGQGEAFF. The CDR3 nucleotides are TGTGCCAGCAGCCTAGGACAGGGAGAAGCTTTCTTT.

This chain connects TRBV6-1 to TRBJ2-7; D gene unclear. This CDR3 comprises 13 residues. V was shortened by 5 bases and J by 1 base, with 9 bases between the two germline ends. Germline-derived CDR1 and CDR2 are MNHNS and SASEGT. The CDR3 nucleotides read TGTGCCAGCAGTCTTTACAGATCCTACGAGCAGTACTTC. This translates into CASSLYRSYEQYF.

For this clone: Other nucleotide sequences from this sample produce the same CDR3. CDR3 protein: CASSPGTAYEQYF. Written as DNA, the CDR3 is TGTGCCAGCAGCCCCGGGACAGCCTACGAGCAGTACTTC. This rearrangement joins TRBV5-4 to TRBJ2-7; 7 bases are a match to TRBD1. The V segment lost 4 bases and the J segment 2 bases; nucleotides outside the gene matches: 3. Germline V gene data show CDR1 as SGHNT and CDR2 as YYREEE (reference sequence). CDR3 size: 13 residues.

The V gene is TRBV7-9, the J gene TRBJ1-1; possibly TRBD1 for D (5 bases). The CDR3 consists of 12 residues. Per the germline V gene, CDR1 is SEHNR and CDR2 is FQNEAQ (reference sequence). V shed 1 base and J shed 9 bases, with 9 bases lying between them. CDR3 protein: CASSLVTDKAFF. CDR3 sequence (DNA): TGTGCCAGCAGCTTAGTGACAGATAAAGCTTTCTTT. Combining the CDR3 with reference TRBV7-9 and TRBJ1-1 gives the whole variable domain DTGVSQNPRHKITKRGQNVTFRCDPISEHNRLYWYRQTLGQGPEFLTYFQNEAQLEKSRLLSDRFSAERPKGSFSTLEIQRTEQGDSAMYLCASSLVTDKAFFGQGTRLTVV.

The chain links TRBV7-9 to TRBJ2-1; D remains unclear. The V and J ends lost 4 bases and 10 bases respectively, with 20 bases between them. Germline CDR1 is SEHNR and CDR2 is FQNEAQ (reference sequence). This CDR3 is 15 amino acids long. Here the CDR3 DNA reads TGTGCCAGCAGCTACCTTGGGCCCTCCAGTGGGGAGCAGTTCTTC. Translated, it gives CASSYLGPSSGEQFF.

The gene calls are TRBV28 and TRBJ1-1, with unresolved D. The CDR3 has 13 amino acids. Germline-derived CDR1 and CDR2 are MDHEN and SYDVKM. The V and J ends lost 2 bases and 4 bases respectively, with 8 bases between them. The CDR3 DNA is TGTGCCAGCAGTTTAAGGAGCCCCACTGAAGCTTTCTTT. Protein sequence: CASSLRSPTEAFF.

The chain is built from TRBV5-1 and TRBJ2-5, with D hard to call. Germline values: CDR1 SGHRS, CDR2 YFSETQ. Trimming pared 0 bases from V and 5 bases from J, leaving 11 bases between. The CDR3 length is 14 residues. CDR3 coding DNA: TGCGCCAGCAGCTTGGCAGGCAGTCCGGAGACCCAGTACTTC. Translated: CASSLAGSPETQYF.

The chain uses TRBV27 and TRBJ2-7, with TRBD1 as a possible D gene (5 bases). With 4 bases removed from V and 2 bases from J, the gap between germline ends came to 12 bases. The CDR3 is 14 residues long. The germline CDR1 and CDR2 sequences are MNHEY and SMNVEV (reference sequence). The CDR3 DNA is TGTGCCAGCAGTTCACACAGGACAACCTACGAGCAGTACTTC. Encoded protein: CASSSHRTTYEQYF.

J is TRBJ1-1 and V is TRBV6-1; D uncertain. CDR1 MNHNS and CDR2 SASEGT come from the germline V gene. The CDR3 runs to 15 residues. V lost 1 base, J lost 0 bases, and 9 bases lay in between. The CDR3 is CASSEVGAMNTEAFF. Here the CDR3 DNA reads TGTGCCAGCAGTGAAGTTGGAGCAATGAACACTGAAGCTTTCTTT.

This rearrangement joins TRBV5-4 to TRBJ2-1; TRBD2 agrees at 7 bases. The CDR3 has 17 residues. Germline trimming cut 2 bases from V and 8 bases from J; bases unmatched to any gene: 16. CDR1 is SGHNT, CDR2 YYREEE, per germline (reference sequence). CDR3: CASSFFGVGLLSDEQFF. The DNA of the CDR3 is TGTGCCAGCAGCTTTTTTGGGGTGGGACTATTAAGCGATGAGCAGTTCTTC.

V and J are TRBV5-4 and TRBJ2-7, with a weak D call TRBD2 (7 bases). Trimming took 3 bases from V and 2 from J, leaving 18 bases between them. CDR3 length: 16 amino acids. Germline V gene sequence: CDR1 SGHNT, CDR2 YYREEE (reference sequence). The CDR3 loop is CASSSSRGGDPYEQYF. The CDR3 DNA is TGTGCCAGCAGCTCCTCTCGCGGGGGCGACCCCTACGAGCAGTACTTC.

The rearrangement joins TRBV7-9 to TRBJ2-1, with 14 positions matching TRBD2. V lost 5 bases, J lost 7 bases, and 10 bases stayed unmatched. The germline V gene encodes CDR1 SEHNR and CDR2 FQNEAQ (reference sequence). This CDR3 contains 17 residues. The CDR3: CASSLPGTSGSINEQFF. DNA for the CDR3: TGTGCCAGCAGCCTACCCGGGACTAGCGGGAGTATAAATGAGCAGTTCTTC.

In regard to this clone: The sample holds other DNA sequences that translate to the same CDR3. This rearrangement joins TRBV6-5 to TRBJ1-2, with D perhaps matching TRBD1 (5 bases). CDR1 is MNHEY and CDR2 is SVGAGI in the germline V gene. The CDR3 is 14 amino acids. V shed 0 bases and J shed 3 bases, with 8 bases lying between them. The CDR3 sequence: CASSYSDSYYGYTF. CDR3 sequence (DNA): TGTGCCAGCAGTTACTCCGACAGTTACTATGGCTACACCTTC.

The rearrangement links TRBV11-2 to TRBJ2-3, with D perhaps assigned TRBD1 or TRBD2 (5 bases each). Trimming took off 2 bases at V and 4 bases at J, with 13 bases between the two ends. This CDR3 region has 15 residues. Germline CDR1 is SGHAT and CDR2 is FQNNGV. The CDR3 DNA reads TGTGCCAGCAGCTTAATGGTAGTGGGGGCAGATACGCAGTATTTT. It yields the protein CASSLMVVGADTQYF.